This entry lists 18 T cell receptor beta chains sequenced from one sample in a study of blood T cell repertoires in COVID-19. Clones were sequenced by immunoSEQ multiplex PCR, and TCRdb holds only the in-frame ones, with some missing. The sample lists about 400,000 clones; 88% were seen once. The specimen sequenced was PBMCs or T cells enriched from blood (not recorded which). The receptor source for this set is a woman in her 30s with acute COVID-19.

In DNA, the CDR3 is TGTGCCAGCAGCTTGGGGGATCGATGGGGCCCGAGTAACACTGAAGCTTTCTTT. Translating it yields CASSLGDRWGPSNTEAFF. This chain uses TRBV5-6 with TRBJ1-1, with D possibly being TRBD1 (5 bases). CDR1 SGHDT and CDR2 YYEEEE come from the germline V gene. Trimming cost V 0 bases and J 2 bases, with 20 bases left between them. CDR3 size: 18 residues.

Points on this clone: This same CDR3 is encoded by further DNA sequences in the sample. This sequence joins TRBV7-9 and TRBJ1-1; no reliable D call. This CDR3 is 14 amino acids long. Trimming took 1 base from V and 0 from J, leaving 6 bases between them. Germline V gene lookup returns CDR1 SEHNR and CDR2 FQNEAQ (reference sequence). This CDR3 reads CASSLGLLNTEAFF. In DNA, the CDR3 is TGTGCCAGCAGCTTAGGTCTACTGAACACTGAAGCTTTCTTT.

The chain is built from TRBV7-3 and TRBJ1-6, with D maybe TRBD1 (5 bases). Germline lookup yields CDR1 SGHTA and CDR2 FQGTGA. The CDR3 is 13 amino acids. Trimming pared 2 bases from V and 8 bases from J, leaving 7 bases between. CDR3 region: CASSLWGDSPLHF. CDR3 DNA: TGTGCCAGCAGCTTATGGGGCGATTCACCCCTCCACTTT. Filled out from reference TRBV7-3 and TRBJ1-6, the complete variable domain reads GAGVSQTPSNKVTEKGKYVELRCDPISGHTALYWYRQSLGQGPEFLIYFQGTGAADDSGLPNDRFFAVRPEGSVSTLKIQRTERGDSAVYLCASSLWGDSPLHFGNGTRLTVT.

The chain joins TRBV3-1 (or the pseudogene TRBV3-2) to TRBJ2-7, with 8 bases matching TRBD2. This CDR3 contains 14 residues. Trimming cost V 7 bases and J 6 bases; bases outside gene matches: 11. Germline CDR1 and CDR2: LGHDT and YNNKEL (reference sequence). CDR3 protein: CASTFGSGDGEQYF. The CDR3 coding sequence is TGTGCCAGCACCTTCGGTAGCGGGGACGGCGAGCAGTACTTC.

This clone appeared once. The chain employs TRBV30 and TRBJ2-2, with TRBD1 as a possible D gene (5 bases). Trimming removed 2 bases from V and 0 bases from J, with 13 bases in between. From germline, CDR1 is GTSNPN and CDR2 SVGIG (reference sequence). The length of the CDR3 is 16 residues. The DNA for the CDR3 is TGTGCCTGGAGTCTCGGCATAGGGGCGAACACCGGGGAGCTGTTTTTT. Amino acid sequence: CAWSLGIGANTGELFF.

This chain joins TRBV10-1 and TRBJ2-7; D uncertain. The CDR3 length is 11 residues. CDR1 is WNHNN and CDR2 is SYGVQD in the germline V gene (reference sequence). V lost 5 bases to trimming and J lost 11 bases, with 13 bases between them. CDR3 sequence (DNA): TGCGCCAGCAGTTTTAGCCCCACCGAGTACTTC. Amino acid sequence: CASSFSPTEYF.

This sequence joins TRBV5-8 and TRBJ1-6, with D perhaps TRBD1 (6 bases). Trimming took off 1 base at V and 7 bases at J, with 12 bases between the two ends. Germline-derived CDR1 and CDR2 are SGHTS and YDEGEE. This CDR3 is built from 15 residues. The CDR3 DNA follows: TGTGCCAGCAGCTTGCCCATTACAGGGAATTCACCCCTCCACTTT. This translates into CASSLPITGNSPLHF.

The chain couples TRBV5-1 to TRBJ1-3; D is ambiguous. This CDR3 region has 17 residues. With 0 bases removed from V and 0 bases from J, the gap between germline ends came to 13 bases. Germline V gives CDR1 SGHRS, CDR2 YFSETQ. In DNA, the CDR3 is TGCGCCAGCAGCTTGGGCGACTTTCCGAGCTCTGGAAACACCATATATTTT. This translates into CASSLGDFPSSGNTIYF. The whole variable domain, filled in from reference TRBV5-1 and TRBJ1-3, reads KAGVTQTPRYLIKTRGQQVTLSCSPISGHRSVSWYQQTPGQGLQFLFEYFSETQRNKGNFPGRFSGRQFSNSRSEMNVSTLELGDSALYLCASSLGDFPSSGNTIYFGEGSWLTVV.

Points on this clone: This may stem from a read error, because a much larger clone lies one nucleotide away. V gene TRBV29-1 combines with J gene TRBJ2-3, with D possibly being TRBD2 (5 bases). V gave up 3 bases and J gave up 0 bases, with 19 bases separating them. The CDR3 extends over 17 amino acids. Germline V gives CDR1 SQVTM, CDR2 ANQGSEA. This CDR3 reads CSVDGQRVRSSTDTQYF. As DNA, the CDR3 is TGCAGCGTTGATGGGCAGAGGGTTCGATCTAGCACAGATACGCAGTATTTT.

The chain is built from TRBV4-1 and TRBJ1-2, with 7 bases fitting TRBD1. The V gene's germline CDR1 is MGHRA and CDR2 YSYEKL. V was pared by 4 bases and J by 8 bases, with 7 bases of the junction left unmatched. The CDR3 has 13 residues. The CDR3 loop reads CASSPRQGGGYTF. For the CDR3, the DNA is TGCGCCAGCAGCCCCAGACAGGGTGGAGGCTACACCTTC.

J is TRBJ2-1 and V is TRBV10-2; perhaps TRBD2 as D (6 bases). The V end lost 7 bases, the J end lost 12 bases, and 19 bases lay between the germline ends. The CDR3 is 13 amino acids. Germline V lookup: CDR1 WSHSY, CDR2 SAAADI. CDR3 residues: CASTDPGLPWQFF. The CDR3 DNA is TGCGCCAGCACTGACCCGGGACTTCCCTGGCAGTTCTTC.

J is TRBJ1-3 and V is TRBV7-4, with a possible D match to TRBD1 (6 bases). The CDR3 loop spans 15 amino acids. Trimming pared 5 bases from V and 0 bases from J, leaving 11 bases between. Per the germline V gene, CDR1 is SGHVT and CDR2 is SQSDAQ. The CDR3: CASSKNRASGNTIYF. The CDR3 DNA reads as TGTGCCAGCAGCAAAAACAGGGCCTCTGGAAACACCATATATTTT.

The chain joins TRBV5-5 to TRBJ1-2; 12 bases fit TRBD1. Germline loops: CDR1 SGHKS, CDR2 YYEKEE (reference sequence). V shed 4 bases, J shed 4 bases, and the junction held 5 bases outside the gene matches. There are 15 residues in the CDR3. CDR3: CASSIGTGGSYGYTF. The DNA of the CDR3 is TGTGCCAGCAGCATCGGGACAGGGGGCAGCTATGGCTACACCTTC.

Notes on this clone: The same CDR3 can be traced to other DNA sequences in this sample. V usage is TRBV9 and J usage is TRBJ2-1; 12 bases are a match to TRBD2. The CDR3 consists of 17 residues. CDR1 and CDR2 (germline): SGDLS, YYNGEE. The J segment lost 4 bases and the V segment lost 0 bases, leaving 5 bases of the junction unmatched. The CDR3, as DNA: TGTGCCAGCAGCGTAGGACTAGCGGGGGCCCTATACAATGAGCAGTTCTTC. This gives the protein CASSVGLAGALYNEQFF.

In this sample, this clone turned up once. The DNA for the CDR3 is TGTGCCAGCAGCTTAGCCGGACAGGAACCGAACACTGAAGCTTTCTTT. Encoded protein: CASSLAGQEPNTEAFF. The chain carries TRBV5-5 and TRBJ1-1, with 7 bases lining up with TRBD1. Germline values: CDR1 SGHKS, CDR2 YYEKEE (reference sequence). The V segment lost 2 bases and the J segment 1 base; nucleotides outside the gene matches: 8. This CDR3 has 16 amino acids.

The chain employs TRBV5-1 and TRBJ1-1; D possibly corresponds to TRBD1 (5 bases). This CDR3 has 14 residues. V was cut by 3 bases and J by 2 bases, with 11 bases left in between. CDR1 is SGHRS and CDR2 is YFSETQ in the germline V gene. CDR3 amino acids: CASSSDTRNTEAFF. The CDR3 DNA reads TGCGCCAGCAGCTCGGACACAAGAAACACTGAAGCTTTCTTT.

J is TRBJ1-2 and V is TRBV5-6; the match to TRBD1 covers 7 bases. CDR1 is SGHDT, CDR2 YYEEEE, per germline. V gave up 0 bases and J gave up 3 bases; unmatched junction bases: 5. The CDR3 totals 15 residues. The CDR3 loop is CASSLGHGTDYGYTF. The CDR3 coding sequence is TGTGCCAGCAGCTTGGGGCATGGGACAGACTATGGCTACACCTTC.

J is TRBJ1-6 and V is TRBV5-5, with a tentative D call TRBD1 (5 bases). The germline CDR1 and CDR2 sequences are SGHKS and YYEKEE (reference sequence). This CDR3 has 16 residues. The germline V and J ends were trimmed by 1 base and 5 bases, with 13 bases remaining between them. Written as DNA, the CDR3 is TGTGCCAGCAGCTTGACTAGCGAGACAGATAATTCACCCCTCCACTTT. Its protein is CASSLTSETDNSPLHF.